These T cell receptor beta chains were read from a single sample in a study of T cell responses to AZD1222 COVID-19 vaccine. Here immunoSEQ multiplex PCR was the method, and the copy in TCRdb shows in-frame clones only, minus some. Of 150,000 to 200,000 clones in the sample, 70% to 90% are singletons; the top ten hold over 6%. Specimen: peripheral blood, collected on day 0 of AZD1222 vaccination. These receptors were taken from an adult in good health. CDR3s include the opening cysteine and the closing phenylalanine or tryptophan. D genes are given only for firm matches. Clone size is shown for a subset of rows, as once, few, many or a class of expanded clone.

j_call	clone_size	d_call	v_call	cdr3_nt	cdr3_aa
TRBJ1-2	once	-	TRBV5-6	TGTGCCAGCAGCTTGGCTTTTTCGCGGGTTGTCGCCTATGGCTACACCTTC	CASSLAFSRVVAYGYTF
TRBJ1-2	-	-	TRBV30	TGTGCCTGGAGTGTAATGGCGGGCATGAGCTATGGCTACACCTTC	CAWSVMAGMSYGYTF
TRBJ2-1	-	TRBD1	TRBV2	TGTGCCAGCATTCCCGGGACAGGCTCCTACAATGAGCAGTTCTTC	CASIPGTGSYNEQFF
TRBJ1-5	-	-	TRBV7-2	TGTGCCAGCAGCTTAGGCAGGGTTAGCAATCAGCCCCAGCATTTT	CASSLGRVSNQPQHF
TRBJ1-1	-	-	TRBV9	TGTGCCAGCAGCGTAGTAGGAGGGTATGCTTTCTTT	CASSVVGGYAFF
TRBJ2-3	-	TRBD1	TRBV5-1	TGCGCCAGCAGATCCGGGACAGGGAGCACAGATACGCAGTATTTT	CASRSGTGSTDTQYF
TRBJ1-2	-	TRBD1	TRBV13	TGTGCCAGCAGCTTAGGAAAATGGCGGGGACAGGGGGCAAGTAACTATGGCTACACCTTC	CASSLGKWRGQGASNYGYTF
TRBJ1-5	-	-	TRBV27	TGTGCCAGCAGTTTCAACGGGGAGAGCAATCAGCCCCAGCATTTT	CASSFNGESNQPQHF
TRBJ1-1	-	-	TRBV28	TGTGCCAGCAGTTTGAAAAGGGGGTTGGCTGAAGCTTTCTTT	CASSLKRGLAEAFF
TRBJ1-2	-	-	TRBV15	TGTGCCACCAGCAGAGATCGCATCGGGGAAGACAGGCTCTATGGCTACACCTTC	CATSRDRIGEDRLYGYTF